One sample yielded the 23 T cell receptor beta chains listed below, sequenced in a study of T cell responses to AZD1222 COVID-19 vaccine. The table came from immunoSEQ multiplex PCR; TCRdb's copy has only in-frame clones and leaves some out. The top ten hold around an eighth of the sample, which has some 70,000 clones, around 80% seen once. The sample in question was peripheral blood, obtained 28 days after the second AZD1222 dose. The receptors shown here come from an adult who received the AZD1222 COVID-19 vaccine.

The chain links TRBV7-2 to TRBJ1-1; 8 bases fit TRBD1. J lost 5 bases, V lost 0 bases, and 5 bases had no gene match. Germline assignment: CDR1 SGHTA and CDR2 FQGNSA. CDR3 length: 15 amino acids. CDR3 in amino acids: CASSLAGTGKTEAFF. In nucleotides, the CDR3 is TGTGCCAGCAGCTTAGCCGGGACAGGTAAAACTGAAGCTTTCTTT. Full variable domain (missing parts from reference TRBV7-2 and TRBJ1-1): GAGVSQSPSNKVTEKGKDVELRCDPISGHTALYWYRQSLGQGLEFLIYFQGNSAPDKSGLPSDRFSAERTGGSVSTLTIQRTQQEDSAVYLCASSLAGTGKTEAFFGQGTRLTVV.

This chain connects TRBV5-4 to TRBJ2-5, with 9 bases matching TRBD1. CDR1 is SGHNT and CDR2 is YYREEE in the germline V gene (reference sequence). The CDR3 loop spans 18 amino acids. V was pared by 0 bases and J by 1 base, with 10 bases of the junction left unmatched. For the CDR3, the DNA is TGTGCCAGCAGCTTGGGGACAGGGGATTTCTCGGGCCAAGAGACCCAGTACTTC. Protein sequence: CASSLGTGDFSGQETQYF.

The V and J genes are TRBV28 and TRBJ2-7, with 8 bases aligning to TRBD1. The CDR3 has 15 residues. Germline V CDR1 and CDR2: MDHEN, SYDVKM. J was trimmed by 5 bases and V by 7 bases; bases with no gene match: 13. The CDR3 DNA follows: TGTGCCAGCATCGGACCGGTCAGGGGGCTTGACGAGCAGTACTTC. Translating gives CASIGPVRGLDEQYF.

The genes are TRBV19 and TRBJ2-5, with TRBD2 matching over 8 bases. V shed 6 bases and J 7 bases; nucleotides not matched to a gene: 7. The CDR3 length is 13 residues. Germline CDR1 is LNHDA and CDR2 is SQIVND (reference sequence). DNA of the CDR3: TGTGCCAGTAGCGGGGGGGCGGAGGGGACCCAGTACTTC. Its translation: CASSGGAEGTQYF.

In DNA form, the CDR3 reads TGCGCCAGCAGCTTGGCTACAGGGTATAATGAGCAGTTCTTC. This translates into CASSLATGYNEQFF. V and J are TRBV5-1 and TRBJ2-1; TRBD1 is a possible D gene (6 bases). This CDR3 comprises 14 residues. Germline V gene data show CDR1 as SGHRS and CDR2 as YFSETQ. The V end lost 0 bases, the J end lost 7 bases, and 11 bases lay between the germline ends.

The J gene is TRBJ1-1, the V gene TRBV3-1 (or the pseudogene TRBV3-2), with D perhaps TRBD1 (6 bases). This CDR3 has 15 residues. V was trimmed by 3 bases and J by 0 bases, leaving 11 bases between them. Per germline, CDR1 LGHDT and CDR2 YNNKEL (reference sequence). Here the CDR3 DNA reads TGTGCCAGCAGCCAGCCGGGACAAATGAACACTGAAGCTTTCTTT. It yields the protein CASSQPGQMNTEAFF.

This chain links TRBV5-4 with TRBJ2-7; 7 bases fit TRBD1. Germline CDR1 is SGHNT and CDR2 is YYREEE (reference sequence). V dropped 4 bases and J dropped 6; count of bases not matched to a gene: 10. The CDR3 loop spans 14 amino acids. CDR3 nucleotide sequence: TGTGCCAGCAGCACACGACAGGGACCTGGCGAGCAGTACTTC. This translates into CASSTRQGPGEQYF. Looking up the rest from reference TRBV5-4 and TRBJ2-7 gives the full variable domain: ETGVTQSPTHLIKTRGQQVTLRCSSQSGHNTVSWYQQALGQGPQFIFQYYREEENGRGNFPPRFSGLQFPNYSSELNVNALELDDSALYLCASSTRQGPGEQYFGPGTRLTVT.

The gene calls are TRBV7-9 and TRBJ1-4, with TRBD1 matching over 9 bases. This CDR3 is 15 amino acids long. The V and J ends lost 6 bases and 7 bases, in that order; junction bases with no gene match: 9. Germline CDR1 is SEHNR and CDR2 is FQNEAQ (reference sequence). The CDR3 region is CASSSQGTGSEKLFF. The CDR3 DNA sequence: TGTGCCAGCAGTTCACAGGGGACAGGGAGTGAAAAACTGTTTTTT.

The V call is TRBV5-6, the J call TRBJ1-2; D gene ambiguous. This CDR3 has 14 amino acids. Germline CDR1 is SGHDT and CDR2 is YYEEEE. Written as DNA, the CDR3 is TGTGCAAGCGGACCCCGCTGGGCTAACTATGGCTACACCTTC. It encodes CASGPRWANYGYTF. The full variable domain, completed using reference TRBV5-6 and TRBJ1-2, is DAGVTQSPTHLIKTRGQQVTLRCSPKSGHDTVSWYQQALGQGPQFIFQYYEEEERQRGNFPDRFSGHQFPNYSSELNVNALLLGDSALYLCASGPRWANYGYTFGSGTRLTVV.

The gene calls are TRBV5-1 and TRBJ2-5; D is unclear. Trimming removed 1 base from V and 5 bases from J, with 3 bases in between. This CDR3 is built from 11 residues. CDR1 SGHRS and CDR2 YFSETQ come from the germline V gene. DNA of the CDR3: TGCGCCAGCAGCTTGAAGGAGACCCAGTACTTC. It translates to CASSLKETQYF.

The sample holds a few counts of this clone. V is TRBV27 and J is TRBJ2-2; D ambiguous. Germline CDR1 and CDR2: MNHEY and SMNVEV (reference sequence). The V and J ends lost 9 bases and 4 bases respectively, with 6 bases between them. The CDR3 runs 11 residues. DNA for the CDR3: TGTGCCAGAAGGGCCACCGGGGAGCTGTTTTTT. This translates into CARRATGELFF.

The chain recombines TRBV10-3 with TRBJ1-3; weak D call: TRBD1 (5 bases). V shed 6 bases and J shed 2 bases, with 11 bases lying between them. Germline assignment: CDR1 ENHRY and CDR2 SYGVKD. The length of the CDR3 is 14 residues. The CDR3 nucleotides read TGTGCCATCAGGATATCGGGGGCTGGAAACACCATATATTTT. Encoded protein: CAIRISGAGNTIYF.

This clone has only one observation. The chain links TRBV3-1 (or the pseudogene TRBV3-2) to TRBJ1-1; D is perhaps TRBD1 (6 bases). CDR3 length equals 17 residues. Trimming removed 4 bases at V and 4 bases at J, with 22 bases between. Germline assignment: CDR1 LGHDT and CDR2 YNNKEL (reference sequence). The CDR3 sequence is CASSRLTGGGQGTEAFF. The CDR3 DNA reads TGTGCCAGCAGCCGACTCACTGGGGGGGGGCAGGGCACTGAAGCTTTCTTT.

This clone was detected once. The chain uses TRBV24-1 and TRBJ1-5, with D possibly being TRBD1 (6 bases). The CDR3 is 14 amino acids. Germline lookup yields CDR1 KGHDR and CDR2 SFDVKD. Trimming took off 2 bases at V and 5 bases at J, with 9 bases between the two ends. In nucleotides, the CDR3 is TGTGCCACCAGTGATTGGGGGGCGGATCAGCCCCAGCATTTT. Protein product: CATSDWGADQPQHF.

The chain couples TRBV21-1 to TRBJ2-7. TRBV21-1 is assigned pseudogene status. This CDR3 region has 17 residues. This CDR3 is CASSTRGRGRQYPEQYF. The CDR3 nucleotides read TGTGCCAGCAGCACGCGAGGAAGGGGACGCCAGTACCCCGAGCAGTACTTC.

The rearrangement joins TRBV7-9 to TRBJ1-2; the D is unclear. The V gene lost 1 base and the J gene lost 3 bases, with 15 bases spanning the gap. Germline V gene data show CDR1 as SEHNR and CDR2 as FQNEAQ (reference sequence). This CDR3 region has 16 residues. This CDR3 reads CASSLEDGGYYYGYTF. CDR3 in DNA: TGTGCCAGCAGCTTAGAGGACGGCGGATACTACTATGGCTACACCTTC.

The chain uses TRBV18 and TRBJ1-3; 8 bases fit TRBD1. The junction had 11 bases not matched to a gene; V was cut back by 6 bases and J by 1 base. The CDR3 is made up of 17 amino acids. Germline CDR1 reads KGHSH; CDR2 reads LQKENI. The CDR3 coding sequence is TGTGCCAGCTCCCCCGGGCAGGGGGCCTATTCTGGAAACACCATATATTTT. Translation: CASSPGQGAYSGNTIYF. Filled out from reference TRBV18 and TRBJ1-3, the complete variable domain reads NAGVMQNPRHLVRRRGQEARLRCSPMKGHSHVYWYRQLPEEGLKFMVYLQKENIIDESGMPKERFSAEFPKEGPSILRIQQVVRGDSAAYFCASSPGQGAYSGNTIYFGEGSWLTVV.

The chain has TRBV10-3 and TRBJ1-1; no firm D call. The germline V gene encodes CDR1 ENHRY and CDR2 SYGVKD. The CDR3 totals 13 residues. The V gene lost 9 bases and the J gene lost 3 bases, with 14 bases spanning the gap. The CDR3 bases are TGTGCCATTCAACCGGGGTGGGACACTGAAGCTTTCTTT. Protein sequence: CAIQPGWDTEAFF.

This clone was counted once. J is TRBJ2-2 and V is TRBV7-9; D gene uncertain. There are 12 residues in the CDR3. Germline lookup yields CDR1 SEHNR and CDR2 FQNEAQ (reference sequence). V lost 2 bases and J 8 bases, leaving 6 bases between the germline ends. CDR3 DNA sequence: TGTGCCAGCAGCTTAAGGTTTGGGGAGCTGTTTTTT. This translates into CASSLRFGELFF.

This clone came up a few times. The V and J genes are TRBV2 and TRBJ1-4; TRBD1 is a possible D gene (6 bases). There are 14 residues in the CDR3. CDR1 is SNHLY, CDR2 FYNNEI, per germline. The V gene lost 5 bases and the J gene lost 4 bases, with 11 bases spanning the gap. The CDR3 nucleotides read TGTGCCAGCAGTTTAGGACAGAGTAATGAAAAACTGTTTTTT. Residues: CASSLGQSNEKLFF.

The J gene is TRBJ1-2, the V gene TRBV7-8; D is ambiguous. The CDR3 has 17 amino acids. The germline CDR1 and CDR2 sequences are SGHVS and FQNEAQ. The V gene lost 5 bases and the J gene lost 3 bases, with 22 bases spanning the gap. The CDR3 sequence is CASSLVLGGLLYYGYTF. The CDR3 nucleotides are TGTGCCAGCAGCCTAGTTCTTGGCGGACTCTTATACTATGGCTACACCTTC.

This chain joins TRBV19 and TRBJ1-2, with D hard to call. Trimming shortened V by 3 bases and J by 2 bases, and 10 bases separated the two germline ends. Germline CDR1 LNHDA, CDR2 SQIVND (reference sequence). This CDR3 region has 14 residues. CDR3 sequence: CASSMFGVNYGYTF. CDR3 coding DNA: TGTGCCAGTAGTATGTTTGGCGTGAACTATGGCTACACCTTC. Full variable domain (remainder filled in from reference TRBV19 and TRBJ1-2): DGGITQSPKYLFRKEGQNVTLSCEQNLNHDAMYWYRQDPGQGLRLIYYSQIVNDFQKGDIAEGYSVSREKKESFPLTVTSAQKNPTAFYLCASSMFGVNYGYTFGSGTRLTVV.

This chain connects TRBV13 to TRBJ2-7; tentative D call: TRBD2 (6 bases). The CDR3 is 15 residues long. From germline, CDR1 is PRHDT and CDR2 FYEKMQ (reference sequence). Trimming pared 3 bases from V and 1 base from J, leaving 13 bases between. The CDR3 spells CASSFGGEGSYEQYF. CDR3 bases: TGTGCCAGCAGCTTTGGCGGGGAAGGGTCCTACGAGCAGTACTTC.